This T cell receptor (beta chain) derives from a study of T cell changes during pregnancy in multiple sclerosis. Libraries were prepared by immunoSEQ multiplex PCR; TCRdb keeps only in-frame clonotypes and omits some of them. In the table there are about 130,000 clones, about 96% of which are singletons. There are 16 residues in the CDR3. The J segment lost 4 bases and the V segment lost 4 bases, leaving 9 bases of the junction unmatched. The germline gives CDR1 WSHSY, CDR2 SAAADI. The sequence came from a female donor with multiple sclerosis, enrolled in a pregnancy study. The chain links TRBV10-2 to TRBJ2-1; 8 bases align to TRBD2. This specimen was peripheral blood, taken after pregnancy. The CDR3: CASSVYREGRYNEQFF. As DNA, the CDR3 is TGCGCCAGCAGTGTGTACCGGGAGGGCCGATACAATGAGCAGTTCTTC.